The entry below describes one TCR beta chain. Sequencing used immunoSEQ multiplex PCR; TCRdb keeps in-frame clones, though not all of them. The repertoire holds about 190,000 clones, with roughly three quarters as singletons. Unmatched junction bases numbered 7, after V lost 7 bases and J lost 3 bases. There are 16 residues in the CDR3. Germline CDR1 MDHEN, CDR2 SYDVKM. These data come from a study of blood T cell repertoires in COVID-19. Study-wide background: Whether acute or convalescent, the COVID-19 samples came from the United States, Italy and Spain. PBMCs, B-cell-depleted T cells, or T cells provided the cDNA or gDNA that made up the material.

Participant age was about 18 to 89 years, and participants resided in fewer than 25 US areas. Grouping used clinical history reported by participants in a survey and questionnaire. This TCR was sampled from a woman between 50 and 59 years old with acute COVID-19. Sample: PBMCs or T cells enriched from blood (not recorded which). The chain combines TRBV28 with TRBJ1-4; 11 nucleotides agree with TRBD1. The CDR3 region is CASTDPGQGANEKLFF. CDR3 nucleotide sequence: TGTGCCAGCACAGATCCGGGACAGGGGGCTAATGAAAAACTGTTTTTT.